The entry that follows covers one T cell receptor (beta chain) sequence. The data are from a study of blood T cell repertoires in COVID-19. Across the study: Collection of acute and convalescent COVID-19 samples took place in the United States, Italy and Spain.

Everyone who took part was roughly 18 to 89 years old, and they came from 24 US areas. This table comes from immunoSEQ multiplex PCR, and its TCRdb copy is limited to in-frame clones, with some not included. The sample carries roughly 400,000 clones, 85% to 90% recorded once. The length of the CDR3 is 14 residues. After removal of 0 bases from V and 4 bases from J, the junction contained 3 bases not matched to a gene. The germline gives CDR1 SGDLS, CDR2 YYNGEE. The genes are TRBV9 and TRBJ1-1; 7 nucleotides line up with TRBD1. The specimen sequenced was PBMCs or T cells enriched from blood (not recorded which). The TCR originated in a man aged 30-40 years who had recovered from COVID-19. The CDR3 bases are TGTGCCAGCAGCGTAGGTGGGGACAGCACTGAAGCTTTCTTT. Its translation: CASSVGGDSTEAFF.